The next 2 T cell receptor beta chains were all read from a single sample in a study of blood T cell repertoires in COVID-19. Only in-frame clones appear in the TCRdb table, and some are missing; sequencing was by immunoSEQ multiplex PCR. The sample yields approximately 230,000 clones, around 83% seen once. The sequenced sample was peripheral blood. The receptors here all came from a man older than 75 with acute or convalescent COVID-19.

The V call is TRBV28, the J call TRBJ1-6; D is possibly TRBD1 (5 bases). Germline V gene lookup returns CDR1 MDHEN and CDR2 SYDVKM. With 7 bases removed from V and 1 base from J, the gap between germline ends came to 11 bases. The CDR3 has 15 residues. CDR3 region: CASMQGGSYNSPLHF. CDR3 DNA sequence: TGTGCCAGCATGCAGGGAGGTTCCTATAATTCACCCCTCCACTTT. Full variable domain (missing parts from reference TRBV28 and TRBJ1-6): DVKVTQSSRYLVKRTGEKVFLECVQDMDHENMFWYRQDPGLGLRLIYFSYDVKMKEKGDIPEGYSVSREKKERFSLILESASTNQTSMYLCASMQGGSYNSPLHFGNGTRLTVT.

This chain joins TRBV7-2 and TRBJ1-1; 7 bases map to TRBD1. The length of the CDR3 is 14 residues. The germline V gene has CDR1 SGHTA and CDR2 FQGNSA. Trimming cost V 8 bases and J 2 bases; bases outside gene matches: 8. CDR3 sequence (DNA): TGTGCCAGCCTCACCGGGACAGCTAACACTGAAGCTTTCTTT. Translated, it gives CASLTGTANTEAFF. Based on the CDR3 plus reference TRBV7-2 and TRBJ1-1, the full variable domain is GAGVSQSPSNKVTEKGKDVELRCDPISGHTALYWYRQSLGQGLEFLIYFQGNSAPDKSGLPSDRFSAERTGGSVSTLTIQRTQQEDSAVYLCASLTGTANTEAFFGQGTRLTVV.